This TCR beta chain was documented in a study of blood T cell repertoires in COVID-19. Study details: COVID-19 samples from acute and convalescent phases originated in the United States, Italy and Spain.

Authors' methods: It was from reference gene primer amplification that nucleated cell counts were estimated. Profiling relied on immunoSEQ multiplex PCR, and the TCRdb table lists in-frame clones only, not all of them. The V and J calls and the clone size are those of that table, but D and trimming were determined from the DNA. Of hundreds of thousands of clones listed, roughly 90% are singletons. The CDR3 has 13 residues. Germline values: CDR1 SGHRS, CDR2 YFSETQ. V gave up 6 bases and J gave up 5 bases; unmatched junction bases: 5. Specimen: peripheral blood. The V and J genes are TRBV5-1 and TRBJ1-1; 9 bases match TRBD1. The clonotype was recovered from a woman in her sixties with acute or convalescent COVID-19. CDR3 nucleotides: TGCGCCAGCACGGGACAGGGAGGTACTGAAGCTTTCTTT. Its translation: CASTGQGGTEAFF.